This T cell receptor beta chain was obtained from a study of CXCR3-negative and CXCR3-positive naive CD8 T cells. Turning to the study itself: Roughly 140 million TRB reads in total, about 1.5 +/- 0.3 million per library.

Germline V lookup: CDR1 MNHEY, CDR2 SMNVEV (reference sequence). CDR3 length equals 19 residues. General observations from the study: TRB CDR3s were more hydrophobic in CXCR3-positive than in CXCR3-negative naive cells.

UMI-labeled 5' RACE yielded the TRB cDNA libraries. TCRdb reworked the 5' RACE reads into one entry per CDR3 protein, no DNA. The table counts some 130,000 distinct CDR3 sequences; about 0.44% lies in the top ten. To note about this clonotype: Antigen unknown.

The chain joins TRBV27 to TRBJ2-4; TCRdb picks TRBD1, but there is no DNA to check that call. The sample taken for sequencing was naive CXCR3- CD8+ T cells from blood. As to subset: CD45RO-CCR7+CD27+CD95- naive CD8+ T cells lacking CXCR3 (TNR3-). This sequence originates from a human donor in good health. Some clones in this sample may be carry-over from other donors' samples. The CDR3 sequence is CASSLNHRDRERAKNIQYF.